Here is one T cell receptor (beta chain) with its context. The antigen remains unidentified. Here immunoSEQ multiplex PCR was the method, and the copy in TCRdb shows in-frame clones only, minus some. The sample holds approximately 15,000 clones, around 93% seen once. The data are from a study of monozygotic twins with cystic fibrosis. Study summary: With about 15 PCR cycles, barcoded libraries came from around 3 micrograms of fragmented DNA.

The CDR3 contains 12 residues. The V end was cut by 3 bases, the J end by 0 bases, with 4 bases between. Looked up from germline, CDR1 is GTSNPN and CDR2 is SVGIG (reference sequence). Study-level results: Monozygotic CF twin pairs shared significantly more nucleotide-identical clonotypes than unrelated CF individuals did. Low clonality (median around 0.0095) suggested a mostly naive repertoire. V usage most resembled the co-twin in 13 of 16 pairs.

Sequencing was performed on blood. This clonotype was sampled from a girl aged 2-10 years with cystic fibrosis. The chain uses TRBV30 and TRBJ2-3; no definite D call. CDR3 sequence reads: CAWSLSTDTQYF. CDR3 DNA: TGTGCCTGGAGCCTCAGCACAGATACGCAGTATTTT.